The 14 T cell receptor beta chains in this list originate from one sample, sequenced in a study of response to subunit inactivated influenza vaccine. TCRdb itself ran the RT-PCR reads through MiXCR, one entry per CDR3 protein. Here the sample spans some 480,000 distinct CDR3 sequences, 9.5% to 12% being singletons. The sequencing used PBMCs from blood, collected 35 to 45 days after vaccination. These receptor sequences come from a man aged 45 to 65 who received an inactivated influenza vaccine.

This clonotype has a count of ten or more. This chain uses TRBV11-1 with TRBJ2-3; 13 nucleotides match TRBD2. J was trimmed by 7 bases and V by 6 bases; bases with no gene match: 4. The CDR3 has 14 residues. Germline CDR1 is SGHAT and CDR2 is FQDESV (reference sequence). CDR3 DNA sequence: TGTGCCAGCAGATGGACTAGCGGGGGAAATACGCAGTATTTT. Residues: CASRWTSGGNTQYF.

The chain has TRBV7-2 and TRBJ2-7, with D perhaps matching TRBD1 or TRBD2 (5 bases each). Germline CDR1 and CDR2: SGHTA and FQGNSA. Trimming shortened V by 0 bases and J by 1 base, and 16 bases separated the two germline ends. The CDR3 totals 17 residues. The CDR3 coding sequence is TGTGCCAGCAGCTTAGCGCCGTATAGGGACGGATCCTACGAGCAGTACTTC. Protein product: CASSLAPYRDGSYEQYF.

This clonotype turned up a few times. The gene calls are TRBV15 and TRBJ2-3; 7 positions match TRBD1. This CDR3 is built from 16 residues. Trimming at V came to 4 bases and at J to 4 bases, leaving 11 bases not matched to a gene. Germline CDR1 and CDR2: LNHNV and YYDKDF (reference sequence). CDR3 sequence (DNA): TGTGCCACCAGCAACCCAACGACAGGGTATGCAGATACGCAGTATTTT. Protein sequence: CATSNPTTGYADTQYF. The complete variable domain, with remaining parts taken from reference TRBV15 and TRBJ2-3, reads DAMVIQNPRYQVTQFGKPVTLSCSQTLNHNVMYWYQQKSSQAPKLLFHYYDKDFNNEADTPDNFQSRRPNTSFCFLDIRSPGLGDTAMYLCATSNPTTGYADTQYFGPGTRLTVL.

The chain has TRBV20-1 and TRBJ2-7; TRBD2 agrees at 8 bases. The CDR3 is 14 residues long. Germline-derived CDR1 and CDR2 are DFQATT and SNEGSKA (reference sequence). J was trimmed by 2 bases and V by 1 base; bases with no gene match: 4. CDR3 sequence (DNA): TGCAGTGCTAGAGGGGGTAGCGGGGCCTACGAGCAGTACTTC. This gives the protein CSARGGSGAYEQYF.

This clonotype was observed a few times. The chain carries TRBV20-1 and TRBJ2-5, with TRBD2 as a possible D gene (5 bases). CDR3 length equals 15 residues. Per germline, CDR1 DFQATT and CDR2 SNEGSKA (reference sequence). With 0 bases removed from V and 5 bases from J, the gap between germline ends came to 16 bases. Here the CDR3 reads CSARDTLAIRETQYF. The CDR3 DNA follows: TGCAGTGCTAGAGATACTTTAGCGATTCGGGAGACCCAGTACTTC.

The chain joins TRBV20-1 to TRBJ1-1; D remains ambiguous. The V gene's germline CDR1 is DFQATT and CDR2 SNEGSKA (reference sequence). This CDR3 is 12 amino acids long. The ends were cut back, 4 bases at V and 1 base at J, with 7 bases in the middle. CDR3 loop: CSANSPNTEAFF. The CDR3 DNA sequence: TGCAGTGCTAACAGCCCGAACACTGAAGCTTTCTTT.

The gene calls are TRBV2 and TRBJ2-1; 7 positions agree with TRBD1. Trimming removed 8 bases from V and 0 bases from J; junction bases left unmatched: 10. This CDR3 has 16 residues. Germline V lookup: CDR1 SNHLY, CDR2 FYNNEI. CDR3 in amino acids: CASYRLGQSSYNEQFF. CDR3 sequence (DNA): TGTGCCAGCTATAGATTGGGACAGAGCTCCTACAATGAGCAGTTCTTC.

This clonotype occurred a few times. The chain couples TRBV7-2 to TRBJ2-7; 8 bases match TRBD1. The CDR3 extends over 12 amino acids. Germline V lookup: CDR1 SGHTA, CDR2 FQGNSA. The ends lost 9 bases at V and 3 bases at J; junction bases unmatched: 4. CDR3 protein: CASGQGIYEQYF. CDR3 coding DNA: TGTGCCAGTGGACAGGGAATCTACGAGCAGTACTTC.

The table lists this clonotype with many counts. This chain links TRBV12-3 or TRBV12-4 with TRBJ2-7; 9 positions agree with TRBD1. V trimming: 8 bases; J trimming: 6 bases; junction bases outside the gene matches: 8. The CDR3 is 13 amino acids. CDR3: CASVGQGIGEQYF. The CDR3 nucleotides are TGTGCCAGCGTCGGACAGGGGATTGGCGAGCAGTACTTC.

This chain connects TRBV27 to TRBJ2-7, with D possibly being TRBD1 (5 bases). V was pared by 4 bases and J by 7 bases, with 14 bases between. The germline CDR1 and CDR2 sequences are MNHEY and SMNVEV (reference sequence). CDR3 size: 13 residues. Here the CDR3 DNA reads TGTGCCAGCAGTTCTAGTCCGAAGGGGGAGCAGTACTTC. Translating it yields CASSSSPKGEQYF.

The gene calls are TRBV7-2 and TRBJ2-1, with no clear D. This CDR3 region has 14 residues. Germline V lookup: CDR1 SGHTA, CDR2 FQGNSA. V lost 5 bases to trimming and J lost 0 bases, with 8 bases between them. This CDR3 reads CASSRMSSYNEQFF. In DNA, the CDR3 is TGTGCCAGCAGCCGAATGAGCTCCTACAATGAGCAGTTCTTC.

This chain's CDR3 is CASSHGQELQETQYF. The CDR3 DNA is TGTGCCAGCAGCCATGGACAGGAGCTCCAAGAGACCCAGTACTTC. V is TRBV6-1 and J is TRBJ2-5, with 7 positions matching TRBD1. V lost 6 bases, J lost 1 base, and 8 bases stayed unmatched. The germline gives CDR1 MNHNS, CDR2 SASEGT. The CDR3 runs to 15 residues.

This clonotype was counted ten times or more. The chain links TRBV12-3 or TRBV12-4 to TRBJ2-7, with D hard to call. The ends were cut back, 6 bases at V and 1 base at J, with 13 bases in the middle. The CDR3 runs 14 residues. The CDR3 loop is CASRADGESYEQYF. The CDR3 region has the DNA TGTGCCAGCAGAGCCGATGGAGAATCCTACGAGCAGTACTTC.

The chain is built from TRBV20-1 and TRBJ2-7, with 14 bases aligning to TRBD2. CDR3 size: 17 residues. With 4 bases clipped from V and 2 bases from J, the junction kept 10 bases outside the gene matches. The germline gives CDR1 DFQATT, CDR2 SNEGSKA (reference sequence). This chain's CDR3 is CSANRLAGGRVTYEQYF. The CDR3 DNA reads TGCAGTGCTAACAGACTAGCGGGAGGGCGAGTGACCTACGAGCAGTACTTC.